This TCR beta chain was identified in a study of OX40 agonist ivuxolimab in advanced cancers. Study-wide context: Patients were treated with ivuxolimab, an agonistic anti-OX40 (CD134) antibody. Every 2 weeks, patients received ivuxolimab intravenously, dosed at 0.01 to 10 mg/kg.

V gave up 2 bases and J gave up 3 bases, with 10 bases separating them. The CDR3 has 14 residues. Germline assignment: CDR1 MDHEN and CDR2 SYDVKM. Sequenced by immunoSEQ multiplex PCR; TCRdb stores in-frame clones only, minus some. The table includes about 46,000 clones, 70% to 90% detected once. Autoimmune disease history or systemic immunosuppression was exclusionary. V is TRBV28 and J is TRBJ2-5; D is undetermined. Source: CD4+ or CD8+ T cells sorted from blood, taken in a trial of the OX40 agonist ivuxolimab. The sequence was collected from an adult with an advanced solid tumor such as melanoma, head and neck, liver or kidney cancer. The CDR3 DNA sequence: TGTGCCAGCAGTTTAATTACTGGAGAAGAGACCCAGTACTTC. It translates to CASSLITGEETQYF.